Listed below are T cell receptor beta chains from one sample, sequenced in a study of T cell responses to AZD1222 COVID-19 vaccine. The method was immunoSEQ multiplex PCR; TCRdb's version includes in-frame clones alone and lacks a portion of them. The sample holds about 110,000 clones; just over 85% are singletons and the top ten take less than 3.5%. This material consisted of peripheral blood, taken on day 0 of AZD1222 vaccination. Receptors were obtained from an adult in good health. CDR3s include the opening cysteine and the closing phenylalanine or tryptophan. A D gene is named only where the DNA matches it firmly. Expanded clones are given a class, and other clones once, few, many or no size at all.

clone_size: .; v_call: TRBV7-2; d_call: .; j_call: TRBJ2-5; cdr3_aa: CASSFQRQETQYF; cdr3_nt: TGTGCCAGCAGCTTCCAGCGGCAAGAGACCCAGTACTTC
clone_size: .; v_call: TRBV12-3/TRBV12-4; d_call: .; j_call: TRBJ2-5; cdr3_aa: CASRGDPRKTQYF; cdr3_nt: TGTGCCAGCAGGGGGGACCCGCGGAAGACCCAGTACTTC
clone_size: .; v_call: TRBV7-9; d_call: .; j_call: TRBJ1-4; cdr3_aa: CASSLEQGNNEKLFF; cdr3_nt: TGTGCCAGCAGCTTAGAACAGGGAAATAATGAAAAACTGTTTTTT
clone_size: .; v_call: TRBV5-6; d_call: TRBD1; j_call: TRBJ1-5; cdr3_aa: CASSLLTGGRDGNQPQHF; cdr3_nt: TGTGCCAGCAGCTTGTTGACAGGGGGCCGGGATGGCAATCAGCCCCAGCATTTT
clone_size: .; v_call: TRBV7-9; d_call: .; j_call: TRBJ2-7; cdr3_aa: CASSSIDGGHYEQYF; cdr3_nt: TGTGCCAGCAGCTCTATTGACGGAGGCCACTACGAGCAGTACTTC
clone_size: .; v_call: TRBV5-1; d_call: .; j_call: TRBJ2-7; cdr3_aa: CASSLNTDRQIYEQYF; cdr3_nt: TGCGCCAGCAGCTTGAATACGGACAGACAGATCTACGAGCAGTACTTC
clone_size: once; v_call: TRBV30; d_call: .; j_call: TRBJ2-7; cdr3_aa: CAWSSQGNEQYF; cdr3_nt: TGTGCCTGGAGTTCACAGGGAAACGAGCAGTACTTC
clone_size: .; v_call: TRBV9; d_call: .; j_call: TRBJ1-4; cdr3_aa: CASGGGEGSGETTNEKLFF; cdr3_nt: TGTGCCAGCGGCGGCGGAGAGGGATCGGGGGAAACAACTAATGAAAAACTGTTTTTT
clone_size: .; v_call: TRBV6-2/TRBV6-3; d_call: .; j_call: TRBJ1-6; cdr3_aa: CASSYSSSPLHF; cdr3_nt: TGTGCCAGCAGTTACTCGAGCTCACCCCTCCACTTT
clone_size: .; v_call: TRBV10-2; d_call: .; j_call: TRBJ1-5; cdr3_aa: CASSEGTGWGNQPQHF; cdr3_nt: TGCGCCAGCAGTGAAGGAACAGGGTGGGGCAATCAGCCCCAGCATTTT
clone_size: .; v_call: TRBV7-2; d_call: TRBD1; j_call: TRBJ2-2; cdr3_aa: CASTGDRGRELFF; cdr3_nt: TGTGCCAGCACCGGGGACAGGGGACGGGAGCTGTTTTTT
clone_size: .; v_call: TRBV29-1; d_call: .; j_call: TRBJ2-7; cdr3_aa: CSVDSNYEQYF; cdr3_nt: TGCAGCGTTGACAGCAACTACGAGCAGTACTTC
clone_size: .; v_call: TRBV27; d_call: .; j_call: TRBJ1-5; cdr3_aa: CASRQASNQPQHF; cdr3_nt: TGTGCCAGCAGACAGGCGAGCAATCAGCCCCAGCATTTT
clone_size: .; v_call: TRBV4-2; d_call: .; j_call: TRBJ1-1; cdr3_aa: CASSQDPGTNTEAFF; cdr3_nt: TGTGCCAGCAGCCAAGACCCCGGGACGAACACTGAAGCTTTCTTT
clone_size: .; v_call: TRBV5-4; d_call: .; j_call: TRBJ1-1; cdr3_aa: CASSFDLNTEAFF; cdr3_nt: TGTGCCAGCAGCTTCGATCTGAACACTGAAGCTTTCTTT
clone_size: .; v_call: TRBV19; d_call: .; j_call: TRBJ1-5; cdr3_aa: CASSIVGLGNQPQHF; cdr3_nt: TGTGCCAGTAGTATAGTCGGGTTAGGGAATCAGCCCCAGCATTTT
clone_size: .; v_call: TRBV7-6; d_call: TRBD1; j_call: TRBJ2-7; cdr3_aa: CASSLVTGAGYEQYF; cdr3_nt: TGTGCCAGCAGCTTAGTGACAGGGGCGGGTTACGAGCAGTACTTC
clone_size: .; v_call: TRBV2; d_call: TRBD1; j_call: TRBJ1-2; cdr3_aa: CASSLRGQGNYGYTF; cdr3_nt: TGTGCCAGCAGTCTCAGGGGGCAAGGGAACTATGGCTACACCTTC
clone_size: .; v_call: TRBV5-4; d_call: .; j_call: TRBJ2-6; cdr3_aa: CASSLGSRGLSGANVLTF; cdr3_nt: TGTGCCAGCAGCTTGGGGAGCCGCGGCCTCTCTGGGGCCAACGTCCTGACTTTC
clone_size: .; v_call: TRBV7-2; d_call: TRBD2; j_call: TRBJ2-3; cdr3_aa: CASSLSGLVGDTQYF; cdr3_nt: TGTGCCAGCAGCTTATCCGGACTAGTTGGAGATACGCAGTATTTT
clone_size: few; v_call: TRBV6-5; d_call: .; j_call: TRBJ2-5; cdr3_aa: CASSSTGTHQETQYF; cdr3_nt: TGTGCCAGCAGTTCCACCGGGACACACCAAGAGACCCAGTACTTC